This T cell receptor beta chain was documented in a study of long-term antiretroviral therapy in people with HIV. General study points: An increase in diversity followed ART, yet levels stayed below transplant donor controls. No data on ART adherence, viral resistance or therapy changes. Every time point showed a repertoire led by clones expanded before ART.

With respect to this clone: Its antigen is undetermined.

J lost 7 bases, V lost 4 bases, and 9 bases had no gene match. Germline CDR1 is SGDLS and CDR2 is YYNGEE. This CDR3 contains 14 residues. Researchers ran immunoSEQ v3.0 at survey level. The repertoire was sequenced with immunoSEQ multiplex PCR; TCRdb's copy has only in-frame clones and lacks some. This sample carries roughly 18,000 clones, 85% to 90% of them seen once, and the ten largest clones take about 8.3%. This receptor was identified in a man aged 45-65 years with HIV. This chain uses TRBV9 with TRBJ1-1; TRBD1 aligns across 8 bases. This sample comprised unsorted PBMCs, obtained 4.2 years after starting antiretroviral therapy. The CDR3 coding sequence is TGTGCCAGCAGCCCCCCACGGGGGACAGGTGAAGCTTTCTTT. It is translated as CASSPPRGTGEAFF.